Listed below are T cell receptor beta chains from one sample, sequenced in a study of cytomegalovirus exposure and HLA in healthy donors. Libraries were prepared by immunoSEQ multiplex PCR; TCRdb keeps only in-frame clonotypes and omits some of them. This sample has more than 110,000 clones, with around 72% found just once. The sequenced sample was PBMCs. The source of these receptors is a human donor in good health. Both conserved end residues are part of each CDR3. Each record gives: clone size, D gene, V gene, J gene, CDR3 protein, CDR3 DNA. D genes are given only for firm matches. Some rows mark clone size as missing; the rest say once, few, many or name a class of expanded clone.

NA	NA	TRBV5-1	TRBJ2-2	CASSLDDRDTGELFF	TGCGCCAGCAGCTTGGACGACAGAGACACCGGGGAGCTGTTTTTT
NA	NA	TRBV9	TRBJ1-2	CASSAGAGGYTF	TGTGCCAGCAGCGCCGGGGCGGGGGGCTACACCTTC
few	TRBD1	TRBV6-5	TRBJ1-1	CASTNLEGQEAFF	TGTGCCAGCACCAATTTGGAGGGACAGGAAGCTTTCTTT
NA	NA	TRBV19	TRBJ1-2	CASSILGYTF	TGTGCCAGTAGTATCCTTGGCTACACCTTC
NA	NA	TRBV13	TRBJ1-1	CASSPPGQGSDPGAFF	TGTGCCAGCAGCCCCCCAGGGCAGGGCAGTGACCCAGGCGCTTTCTTT
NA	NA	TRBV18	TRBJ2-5	CASSRETQYF	TGTGCCAGCTCGCGAGAGACCCAGTACTTC
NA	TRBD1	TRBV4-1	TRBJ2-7	CASSQDLRTGVAEQYF	TGCGCCAGCAGCCAAGATCTCAGGACAGGGGTCGCCGAGCAGTACTTC
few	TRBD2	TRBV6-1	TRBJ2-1	CASTRTSGSYNEQFF	TGTGCCAGCACTCGGACTAGCGGGAGTTACAATGAGCAGTTCTTC
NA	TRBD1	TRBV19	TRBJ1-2	CASSIAGTAYGYTF	TGTGCCAGTAGTATAGCCGGGACAGCATATGGCTACACCTTC
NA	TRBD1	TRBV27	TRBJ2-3	CASSPTGVGTDTQYF	TGTGCCAGCAGTCCCACAGGGGTCGGAACAGATACGCAGTATTTT
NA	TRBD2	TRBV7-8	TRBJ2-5	CASSLDPVAGDQETQYF	TGTGCCAGCAGCTTAGATCCGGTAGCGGGGGATCAAGAGACCCAGTACTTC
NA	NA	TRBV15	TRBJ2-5	CATSRGSTAAQETQYF	TGTGCCACCAGCAGAGGTTCGACTGCGGCTCAAGAGACCCAGTACTTC
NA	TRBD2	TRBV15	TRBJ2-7	CATSTTAGGPNEQYF	TGTGCCACCAGCACAACAGCGGGAGGGCCTAACGAGCAGTACTTC
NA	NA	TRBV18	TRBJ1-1	CASLTSLPGDTEAFF	TGTGCCAGCTTAACGAGTCTCCCGGGGGACACTGAAGCTTTCTTT
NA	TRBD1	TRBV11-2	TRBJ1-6	CASSPRVQGSPPLHF	TGTGCCAGCAGCCCTCGTGTACAGGGGTCGCCACCCCTCCACTTT
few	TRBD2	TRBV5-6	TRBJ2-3	CASSSRRLAGADTQYF	TGTGCCAGCAGCTCCCGTCGACTAGCGGGAGCAGATACGCAGTATTTT
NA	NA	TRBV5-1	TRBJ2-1	CASSPIRGSSYNEQFF	TGCGCCAGCAGCCCCATACGGGGGAGCTCCTACAATGAGCAGTTCTTC
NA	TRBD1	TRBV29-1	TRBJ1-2	CSVRDRGNYGYTF	TGCAGCGTCCGGGACAGGGGGAACTATGGCTACACCTTC
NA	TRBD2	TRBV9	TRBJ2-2	CASSEGLAGTGELFF	TGTGCCAGCAGCGAGGGACTAGCCGGCACCGGGGAGCTGTTTTTT
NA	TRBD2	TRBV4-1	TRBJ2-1	CASSHRAGVDNEQFF	TGCGCCAGCAGCCACAGGGCGGGGGTGGACAATGAGCAGTTCTTC
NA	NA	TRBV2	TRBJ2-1	CAVQYDEQFF	TGTGCCGTTCAGTACGATGAGCAGTTCTTC
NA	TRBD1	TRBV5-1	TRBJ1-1	CASSLLGTGNTEAFF	TGCGCCAGCAGCTTGTTAGGGACAGGGAACACTGAAGCTTTCTTT
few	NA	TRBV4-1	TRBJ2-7	CASSREGEQYF	TGCGCCAGCAGCCGTGAGGGTGAGCAGTACTTC
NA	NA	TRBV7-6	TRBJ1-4	CASSLAMAPTNEKLFF	TGTGCCAGCAGCTTAGCAATGGCACCAACTAATGAAAAACTGTTTTTT
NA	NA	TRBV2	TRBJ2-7	CASSNGLRYEQYF	TGTGCCAGCAGTAACGGACTGCGCTACGAGCAGTACTTC
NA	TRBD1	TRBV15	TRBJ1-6	CATSKQGDISPLHF	TGTGCCACCAGCAAACAGGGGGATATTTCACCCCTCCACTTT
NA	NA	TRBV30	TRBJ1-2	CAWSVDSLYYGYTF	TGTGCCTGGAGTGTAGACAGTCTTTACTATGGCTACACCTTC
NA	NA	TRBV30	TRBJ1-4	CAWSGDTGYEKLFF	TGTGCCTGGAGTGGGGACACGGGATACGAAAAACTGTTTTTT
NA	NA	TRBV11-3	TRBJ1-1	CASSRTSRRAFF	TGTGCCAGCAGCCGCACGTCGCGTCGGGCTTTCTTT
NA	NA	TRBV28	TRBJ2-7	CASTQTGTERNRQYF	TGTGCCAGCACTCAGACCGGGACTGAAAGGAACAGGCAGTACTTC